Below are 18 T cell receptor beta chains sequenced from a single sample in a study of long-term antiretroviral therapy in people with HIV. Run at survey level, the immunoSEQ assay was version v3.0. This table comes from immunoSEQ multiplex PCR, and its TCRdb copy is limited to in-frame clones, with some not included. The sample consists of tens of thousands of clones, over 70% of them appearing once. The source material was unsorted PBMCs, sampled 1.2 years after starting antiretroviral therapy. These receptors were collected from a woman between 40 and 50 years old with HIV.

The table lists this clone with a few counts. The chain joins TRBV6-1 to TRBJ1-2, with a weak D call TRBD1 (5 bases). Germline values: CDR1 MNHNS, CDR2 SASEGT. Trimming shortened V by 7 bases and J by 2 bases, and 14 bases separated the two germline ends. There are 14 residues in the CDR3. CDR3 nucleotide sequence: TGTGCCAGCATTGGGGCCATGCGGAACTATGGCTACACCTTC. This codes for CASIGAMRNYGYTF.

The chain is built from TRBV30 and TRBJ2-1; the D is unclear. V was cut by 0 bases and J by 5 bases, with 14 bases left in between. There are 15 residues in the CDR3. CDR1 GTSNPN and CDR2 SVGIG come from the germline V gene (reference sequence). The CDR3 region is CAWSVLGRVNNEQFF. DNA for the CDR3: TGTGCCTGGAGTGTACTGGGAAGGGTTAACAATGAGCAGTTCTTC.

The chain joins TRBV6-5 to TRBJ2-7; D is possibly TRBD1 or TRBD2 (5 bases each). The CDR3 runs to 16 residues. V gave up 0 bases and J gave up 7 bases, with 19 bases separating them. The germline V gene has CDR1 MNHEY and CDR2 SVGAGI. The CDR3 region is CASSYSAQGSGYEQYF. CDR3 sequence (DNA): TGTGCCAGCAGTTACTCAGCCCAGGGTTCGGGGTATGAGCAGTACTTC.

As DNA, the CDR3 is TGTGCCAGCAGCCAACCGGGGCCTTACAATGAGCAGTTCTTC. Translation: CASSQPGPYNEQFF. The chain joins TRBV14 to TRBJ2-1; D tentatively fits TRBD1 or TRBD2 (5 bases each). V was shortened by 2 bases and J by 4 bases, with 9 bases between the two germline ends. This CDR3 is built from 14 residues. Germline V gene lookup returns CDR1 SGHDN and CDR2 FVKESK.

CDR3 loop: CASSQEFRQTNTYGYTF. The CDR3 DNA is TGTGCCAGCAGCCAAGAATTTAGACAGACGAATACCTATGGCTACACCTTC. The rearrangement joins TRBV4-2 to TRBJ1-2, with D perhaps TRBD1 (5 bases). The V end lost 0 bases, the J end lost 4 bases, and 18 bases lay between the germline ends. Per the germline V gene, CDR1 is LGHNA and CDR2 is YNFKEQ. CDR3 length equals 17 residues.

V is TRBV7-2 and J is TRBJ2-4; D might be TRBD1 (5 bases). In germline, CDR1 is SGHTA, CDR2 FQGNSA. Trimming pared 3 bases from V and 1 base from J, leaving 19 bases between. The CDR3 consists of 18 residues. The CDR3: CASSFPFSGSRAKNIQYF. The CDR3 DNA reads as TGTGCCAGCAGCTTCCCTTTCTCAGGGTCTAGGGCCAAAAACATTCAGTACTTC.

The chain has TRBV7-9 and TRBJ1-1; no clear D. The V end was cut by 4 bases, the J end by 1 base, with 7 bases between. Germline values: CDR1 SEHNR, CDR2 FQNEAQ (reference sequence). The CDR3 runs 13 residues. CDR3 region: CASSSPPNTEAFF. For the CDR3, the DNA is TGTGCCAGCAGCTCCCCCCCGAACACTGAAGCTTTCTTT.

V gene TRBV28 combines with J gene TRBJ2-7; a weak D match, TRBD2 (7 bases). The V end lost 6 bases, the J end lost 9 bases, and 15 bases lay between the germline ends. The CDR3 runs to 12 residues. Germline CDR1 is MDHEN and CDR2 is SYDVKM. CDR3 sequence (DNA): TGTGCCAGCAGGGGGAGGGGGAGGGGGCAGTACTTC. This translates into CASRGRGRGQYF. Full variable domain (outside the CDR3, taken from reference TRBV28 and TRBJ2-7): DVKVTQSSRYLVKRTGEKVFLECVQDMDHENMFWYRQDPGLGLRLIYFSYDVKMKEKGDIPEGYSVSREKKERFSLILESASTNQTSMYLCASRGRGRGQYFGPGTRLTVT.

The chain recombines TRBV27 with TRBJ1-2; TRBD1 is a possible D gene (6 bases). There are 18 residues in the CDR3. Trimming took 6 bases from V and 6 from J, leaving 29 bases between them. Germline V gene lookup returns CDR1 MNHEY and CDR2 SMNVEV (reference sequence). CDR3 sequence (DNA): TGTGCCAGCAGGGAGTTTGAGCCCTCAGGTACAGGGAGGGATGGCTACACCTTC. Its protein is CASREFEPSGTGRDGYTF.

This sequence joins TRBV5-1 and TRBJ2-5; D ambiguous. This CDR3 contains 15 residues. Germline V gives CDR1 SGHRS, CDR2 YFSETQ. The V gene lost 1 base and the J gene lost 2 bases, with 12 bases spanning the gap. The CDR3 DNA sequence: TGCGCCAGCAGCTTGTTAACTAACCCACAAGAGACCCAGTACTTC. Residues: CASSLLTNPQETQYF.

The genes are TRBV12-5 and TRBJ2-1; D ambiguous. The CDR3 covers 15 residues. Germline V gene data show CDR1 as LGHNT and CDR2 as FRNRAP. Trimming pared 1 base from V and 0 bases from J, leaving 7 bases between. The CDR3 reads CASGLELSSYNEQFF. The CDR3 DNA is TGTGCTAGTGGTTTGGAGCTGAGCTCCTACAATGAGCAGTTCTTC.

The V gene is TRBV5-1, the J gene TRBJ1-1; TRBD1 matches 8 bases. CDR1 is SGHRS and CDR2 is YFSETQ in the germline V gene. V lost 3 bases to trimming and J lost 1 base; unmatched junction nucleotides: 2. The CDR3 runs 14 residues. This chain's CDR3 is CASSSGQGNTEAFF. The CDR3 DNA reads TGCGCCAGCAGCTCCGGACAGGGGAACACTGAAGCTTTCTTT. The variable domain in full, with the rest retrieved from reference TRBV5-1 and TRBJ1-1, is KAGVTQTPRYLIKTRGQQVTLSCSPISGHRSVSWYQQTPGQGLQFLFEYFSETQRNKGNFPGRFSGRQFSNSRSEMNVSTLELGDSALYLCASSSGQGNTEAFFGQGTRLTVV.

This chain connects TRBV7-2 to TRBJ2-7; the D is unclear. Trimming stripped 5 bases from V and 5 bases from J, with 10 bases between. Germline V gene data show CDR1 as SGHTA and CDR2 as FQGNSA. This CDR3 region has 12 residues. The CDR3 spells CASSRGGNEQYF. The CDR3 DNA follows: TGTGCCAGCAGCCGAGGTGGGAACGAGCAGTACTTC. The full variable domain, completed using reference TRBV7-2 and TRBJ2-7, is GAGVSQSPSNKVTEKGKDVELRCDPISGHTALYWYRQSLGQGLEFLIYFQGNSAPDKSGLPSDRFSAERTGGSVSTLTIQRTQQEDSAVYLCASSRGGNEQYFGPGTRLTVT.

This chain uses TRBV18 with TRBJ1-1; D possibly corresponds to TRBD1 (6 bases). The CDR3 length is 13 residues. The V gene's germline CDR1 is KGHSH and CDR2 LQKENI. Between the trimmed V and J ends, which lost 5 bases and 8 bases, there was a span of 15 bases. CDR3 sequence: CASSRGDLGEAFF. The CDR3 DNA is TGTGCCAGCTCAAGGGGGGACCTGGGAGAAGCTTTCTTT. Drawing the rest from reference TRBV18 and TRBJ1-1, the complete variable domain is NAGVMQNPRHLVRRRGQEARLRCSPMKGHSHVYWYRQLPEEGLKFMVYLQKENIIDESGMPKERFSAEFPKEGPSILRIQQVVRGDSAAYFCASSRGDLGEAFFGQGTRLTVV.

The chain employs TRBV7-2 and TRBJ2-2; D is perhaps TRBD1 (5 bases). The CDR3 is 13 residues long. CDR1 is SGHTA and CDR2 is FQGNSA in the germline V gene. Between the trimmed V and J ends, which lost 5 bases and 6 bases, there was a span of 10 bases. The CDR3 coding sequence is TGTGCCAGCAGCCCAGGGTGGTCCGGGGAGCTGTTTTTT. The encoded protein is CASSPGWSGELFF.

This chain links TRBV5-4 with TRBJ1-2; 9 nucleotides agree with TRBD1. This CDR3 spans 14 amino acids. V gave up 0 bases and J gave up 5 bases; unmatched junction bases: 2. The germline CDR1 and CDR2 sequences are SGHNT and YYREEE (reference sequence). The CDR3 region is CASSLEDRGYGYTF. CDR3 DNA: TGTGCCAGCAGCTTGGAGGACAGGGGATATGGCTACACCTTC. The full variable domain, its missing parts supplied by reference TRBV5-4 and TRBJ1-2, is ETGVTQSPTHLIKTRGQQVTLRCSSQSGHNTVSWYQQALGQGPQFIFQYYREEENGRGNFPPRFSGLQFPNYSSELNVNALELDDSALYLCASSLEDRGYGYTFGSGTRLTVV.

V is TRBV23-1 and J is TRBJ2-7; perhaps D is TRBD1 or TRBD2 (6 bases each). TRBV23-1 is assigned to the ORF class and has an uncertain function. V was cut by 11 bases and J by 6 bases, with 23 bases left in between. This CDR3 is built from 14 residues. CDR3 coding DNA: TGCGCCGGGAGGAGGGGGAGTTACCCTTTCGAGCAGTACTTC. It codes for CAGRRGSYPFEQYF.

The genes are TRBV5-1 and TRBJ2-7; no definite D call. V lost 1 base, J lost 1 base, and 12 bases lay in between. This CDR3 contains 15 residues. Germline assignment: CDR1 SGHRS and CDR2 YFSETQ. CDR3 amino acids: CASSLLGGASYEQYF. As DNA, the CDR3 is TGCGCCAGCAGCTTGCTAGGCGGAGCATCCTACGAGCAGTACTTC. Based on the CDR3 plus reference TRBV5-1 and TRBJ2-7, the full variable domain is KAGVTQTPRYLIKTRGQQVTLSCSPISGHRSVSWYQQTPGQGLQFLFEYFSETQRNKGNFPGRFSGRQFSNSRSEMNVSTLELGDSALYLCASSLLGGASYEQYFGPGTRLTVT.